This entry is about one TCR beta chain. This clone's antigen is unknown. Nothing much larger sits one base from this clone, and base qualities are not available. This specimen belongs to a study of blood T cells in healthy people across ages (dated by TCRdb to between 2015 and 2016). About the full investigation: In model experiments, template switching captured roughly one uniquely barcoded TCR beta cDNA molecule for every two T cells. Age-related changes in TCR beta repertoire diversity were measured in the study by deep sequencing normalized with unique cDNA molecular identifiers. The donors were split into four age groups: young (average roughly 15 years), middle-aged (nearly 40), aged (62) and long-lived (approximately 89). To avoid experimental bias, donors of different ages were distributed randomly across sequencing lanes. Two additional independent replicas of 1 million unique cDNA reads from the same blood draw were analyzed for two donors (one aged 18 to 29 and one aged 80 or older). Paper-wide results and their limitations: The percentage of naive T cells measured by flow cytometry correlated strongly with observed TCR beta diversity. Observed TCR beta diversity per million T cells fell roughly linearly with age, and a significant reduction was already apparent by age roughly 40. Compared with the aged group, more naive CD4+ T cells, fewer expanded clones and increased TCR diversity were shown by the long-lived group, suggesting age selection. Because profiling used bulk unsorted PBMCs, naive and antigen-experienced compartments could not be compared conclusively. Estimates of total diversity based on one million sequenced T cells were regarded as lower bounds and as underestimates. Because donor CMV infection status was unknown, age-related changes in expanded clonotypes were potentially confounded.

Libraries were prepared through 5' RACE. Sequenced using an Illumina HiSeq 2500. A second PCR of about 6 to 12 cycles was run with a J-beta primer mix and a sample-barcoded 5' primer. Each TCR beta cDNA molecule received a unique molecular identifier from a template-switch 5' adaptor carrying 12 random nucleotides. Each sample yielded at least 2.5 million CDR3-containing paired-end reads. All of the RNA was converted into first-strand cDNA using the Mint cDNA synthesis kit, with a TRBC-specific oligonucleotide serving as the primer. Following uracil-DNA glycosylase treatment, all cDNA underwent a first 18-cycle PCR with the universal primers M1SS and BC2_uni_R. The published analysis was carried out like this. For normalization, 1 million high-quality reads, each with a distinct molecular identifier, were randomly selected from each sample. Reads sharing molecular identifiers were discarded rather than binned into consensus sequences. CDR3 identification, clonotype clustering and error correction used MiTCR with a Q25 quality threshold and the strictest error-elimination algorithm. A nonparametric unseen species model with Euler transformation was used to estimate a lower bound on total TCR beta diversity. TCRdb reprocessed the public reads (quality trimming at Q25 with fastp, clone calling with MiXCR) and kept in-frame beta chains. Each CDR3 protein appears once, grouped with its most common genes and DNA. The V and J calls shown here were made by TCRdb, not taken from the authors' results. For this sample the table gives some 1.7 million distinct CDR3 sequences, of which approximately 30% were detected only once. The top ten hold 7% to 9% of the sample.

Including the terminal cysteine and phenylalanine, the CDR3 comprises 13 residues. CDR3 DNA only is kept here, 39 bases in frame from base 1. V loses 5 bases at its end and J loses 5 bases; junction bases beyond the gene matches: 5. The germline V gene (reference sequence) supplies CDR1 GTSNPN and CDR2 SVGIG. The 35 to 40 donors, aged roughly 6 to 95 years, were systemically healthy Caucasian individuals from Russia. Approximately 10 milliliters of peripheral blood were collected from each donor into EDTA-treated Vacutainer tubes. Ficoll-Paque density-gradient centrifugation was used to isolate PBMCs, with at least 6 million obtained per sample. Trizol reagent was used to extract total RNA from PBMCs, with at least 6 micrograms per sample. For every donor, an aliquot of PBMCs went through flow cytometry to measure the percentages of naive CD45RAhigh/CD27high T cells.

The sample was blood. The TCR originated in a woman aged 25 to 39 in good health. The chain is encoded by TRBV30 joined to TRBJ2-1, with TRBD2 matching 8 junction bases. CDR3 reads: CAWSRGVNNEQFF. The nucleotide sequence reads TGTGCCTGGTCGCGGGGGGTAAACAATGAGCAGTTCTTC.